The rows below give T cell receptor beta chains drawn from one sample of a study of blood T cell repertoires in COVID-19. The data were produced by immunoSEQ multiplex PCR, yet TCRdb's version contains in-frame clones alone and is incomplete. The profile shows hundreds of thousands of clones, 88% of them singletons. The sequencing input was PBMCs or T cells enriched from blood (not recorded which). The receptors stem from a woman between 55 and 75 years old who had recovered from COVID-19. CDR3s include the opening cysteine and the closing phenylalanine or tryptophan. The order of the fields is J gene, CDR3 length, D gene, clone size, V gene, CDR3 protein, CDR3 DNA. A D gene is named only where the DNA matches it firmly. Some rows mark clone size as missing; the rest say once, few, many or name a class of expanded clone.

J gene: TRBJ2-1; CDR3 length: 15; D gene: TRBD1; clone size: once; V gene: TRBV19; CDR3 protein: CASSIRDRGLNEQFF; CDR3 DNA: TGTGCCAGTAGTATCCGGGACAGGGGTTTGAATGAGCAGTTCTTC
J gene: TRBJ1-4; CDR3 length: 12; D gene: NA; clone size: NA; V gene: TRBV4-1; CDR3 protein: CASSPSNEKLFF; CDR3 DNA: TGCGCCAGCAGCCCCTCCAATGAAAAACTGTTTTTT
J gene: TRBJ1-1; CDR3 length: 17; D gene: TRBD1; clone size: NA; V gene: TRBV4-1; CDR3 protein: CASSQRYTGGFNTEAFF; CDR3 DNA: TGCGCCAGCAGCCAACGATATACAGGGGGCTTTAACACTGAAGCTTTCTTT
J gene: TRBJ1-5; CDR3 length: 14; D gene: NA; clone size: NA; V gene: TRBV28; CDR3 protein: CASSVPGANQPQHF; CDR3 DNA: TGTGCCAGCAGCGTCCCAGGGGCGAATCAGCCCCAGCATTTT
J gene: TRBJ2-5; CDR3 length: 13; D gene: NA; clone size: NA; V gene: TRBV13; CDR3 protein: CASSPPLEETQYF; CDR3 DNA: TGTGCCAGCAGCCCCCCCCTAGAAGAGACCCAGTACTTC
J gene: TRBJ2-6; CDR3 length: 15; D gene: NA; clone size: NA; V gene: TRBV5-1; CDR3 protein: CASSFLASGANVLTF; CDR3 DNA: TGCGCCAGCAGCTTCCTAGCCTCTGGGGCCAACGTCCTGACTTTC
J gene: TRBJ1-2; CDR3 length: 13; D gene: TRBD1; clone size: NA; V gene: TRBV2; CDR3 protein: CASSEWTGQGYTF; CDR3 DNA: TGTGCCAGCAGTGAATGGACAGGGCAGGGCTACACCTTC
J gene: TRBJ1-6; CDR3 length: 16; D gene: NA; clone size: NA; V gene: TRBV28; CDR3 protein: CASSTPNGRGHSPLHF; CDR3 DNA: TGTGCCAGCAGTACTCCGAATGGCAGGGGACATTCACCCCTCCACTTT
J gene: TRBJ2-5; CDR3 length: 17; D gene: NA; clone size: NA; V gene: TRBV3-1/TRBV3-2; CDR3 protein: CASSQGAHTLYQETQYF; CDR3 DNA: TGTGCCAGCAGCCAGGGGGCCCACACTTTGTACCAAGAGACCCAGTACTTC
J gene: TRBJ1-2; CDR3 length: 12; D gene: TRBD1; clone size: NA; V gene: TRBV28; CDR3 protein: CAGSLTGDGYTF; CDR3 DNA: TGTGCCGGCAGCCTAACAGGGGATGGCTACACCTTC
J gene: TRBJ1-2; CDR3 length: 13; D gene: NA; clone size: once; V gene: TRBV7-9; CDR3 protein: CASSSGQNYGYTF; CDR3 DNA: TGTGCCAGCAGCTCCGGACAGAACTATGGCTACACCTTC
J gene: TRBJ2-1; CDR3 length: 15; D gene: NA; clone size: few; V gene: TRBV5-4; CDR3 protein: CASSVGQSLYNEQFF; CDR3 DNA: TGTGCCAGCAGCGTAGGACAGAGCCTCTACAATGAGCAGTTCTTC
J gene: TRBJ2-7; CDR3 length: 16; D gene: TRBD1; clone size: NA; V gene: TRBV5-1; CDR3 protein: CASSPTLGGGSYEQYF; CDR3 DNA: TGCGCCAGCAGCCCCACCTTAGGGGGCGGCTCCTACGAGCAGTACTTC
J gene: TRBJ2-3; CDR3 length: 13; D gene: TRBD1; clone size: NA; V gene: TRBV29-1; CDR3 protein: CSVGTGAADTQYF; CDR3 DNA: TGCAGCGTCGGGACAGGGGCAGCAGATACGCAGTATTTT
J gene: TRBJ2-2; CDR3 length: 16; D gene: NA; clone size: NA; V gene: TRBV7-7; CDR3 protein: CASSLAPGGNTGELFF; CDR3 DNA: TGTGCTAGCAGCTTAGCGCCGGGGGGCAACACCGGGGAGCTGTTTTTT
J gene: TRBJ2-1; CDR3 length: 11; D gene: NA; clone size: NA; V gene: TRBV10-3; CDR3 protein: CAISARDEQFF; CDR3 DNA: TGTGCCATAAGCGCCCGGGATGAGCAGTTCTTC
J gene: TRBJ1-6; CDR3 length: 14; D gene: TRBD1; clone size: NA; V gene: TRBV5-6; CDR3 protein: CASRKTGGNSPLHF; CDR3 DNA: TGTGCCAGCAGGAAGACAGGGGGAAATTCACCCCTCCACTTT
J gene: TRBJ2-1; CDR3 length: 13; D gene: TRBD1; clone size: NA; V gene: TRBV10-3; CDR3 protein: CAINRQGAGEQFF; CDR3 DNA: TGTGCCATCAACCGACAGGGGGCAGGAGAGCAGTTCTTC
J gene: TRBJ2-5; CDR3 length: 15; D gene: TRBD2; clone size: NA; V gene: TRBV3-1/TRBV3-2; CDR3 protein: CASSQVAAGWETQYF; CDR3 DNA: TGTGCCAGCAGCCAAGTGGCAGCGGGGTGGGAGACCCAGTACTTC
J gene: TRBJ2-7; CDR3 length: 15; D gene: TRBD1; clone size: NA; V gene: TRBV4-1; CDR3 protein: CASSQVGQGAYEQYF; CDR3 DNA: TGCGCCAGCAGCCAAGTTGGACAGGGGGCCTACGAGCAGTACTTC
J gene: TRBJ1-1; CDR3 length: 11; D gene: TRBD1; clone size: NA; V gene: TRBV30; CDR3 protein: CAKQGARGAFF; CDR3 DNA: TGTGCAAAACAGGGGGCCCGTGGAGCTTTCTTT
J gene: TRBJ2-2; CDR3 length: 16; D gene: TRBD2; clone size: NA; V gene: TRBV7-2; CDR3 protein: CASSFGSGVNTGELFF; CDR3 DNA: TGTGCCAGCAGCTTTGGTAGCGGGGTGAACACCGGGGAGCTGTTTTTT
J gene: TRBJ2-3; CDR3 length: 15; D gene: TRBD1; clone size: NA; V gene: TRBV7-9; CDR3 protein: CASSLVTGGTDTQYF; CDR3 DNA: TGTGCCAGCAGCTTAGTGACAGGGGGCACAGATACGCAGTATTTT
J gene: TRBJ1-3; CDR3 length: 16; D gene: TRBD1; clone size: NA; V gene: TRBV6-5; CDR3 protein: CASSSGTGGSGNTIYF; CDR3 DNA: TGTGCCAGCAGTTCCGGGACAGGGGGCTCTGGAAACACCATATATTTT